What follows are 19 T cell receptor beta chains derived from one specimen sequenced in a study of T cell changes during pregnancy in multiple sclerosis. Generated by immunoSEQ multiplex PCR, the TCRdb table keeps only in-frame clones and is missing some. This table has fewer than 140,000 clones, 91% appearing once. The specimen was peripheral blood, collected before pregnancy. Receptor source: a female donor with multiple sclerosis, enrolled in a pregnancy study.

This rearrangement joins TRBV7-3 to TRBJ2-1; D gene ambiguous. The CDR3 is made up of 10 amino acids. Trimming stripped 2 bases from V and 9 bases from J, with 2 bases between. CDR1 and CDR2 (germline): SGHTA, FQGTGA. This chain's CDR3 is CASSLLEQFF. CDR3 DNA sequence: TGTGCCAGCAGCTTACTTGAGCAGTTCTTC.

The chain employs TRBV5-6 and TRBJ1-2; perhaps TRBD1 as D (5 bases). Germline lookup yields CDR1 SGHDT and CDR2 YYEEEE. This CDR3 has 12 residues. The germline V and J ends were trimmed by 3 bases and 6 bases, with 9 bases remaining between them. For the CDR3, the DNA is TGTGCCAGCAGCTGGGGGAGGGATGGCTACACCTTC. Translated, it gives CASSWGRDGYTF.

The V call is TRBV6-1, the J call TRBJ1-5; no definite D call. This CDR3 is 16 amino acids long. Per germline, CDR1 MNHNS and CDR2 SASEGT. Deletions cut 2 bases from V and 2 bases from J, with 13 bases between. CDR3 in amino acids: CASSEKRGFGNQPQHF. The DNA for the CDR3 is TGTGCCAGCAGTGAAAAGCGAGGGTTTGGCAATCAGCCCCAGCATTTT.

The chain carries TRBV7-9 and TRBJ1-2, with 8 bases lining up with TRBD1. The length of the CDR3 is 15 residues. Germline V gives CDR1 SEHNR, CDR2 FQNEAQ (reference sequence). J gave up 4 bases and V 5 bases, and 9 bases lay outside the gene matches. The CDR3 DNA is TGTGCCAGCAGCCATGGGACAGGTGCCAGCTATGGCTACACCTTC. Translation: CASSHGTGASYGYTF.

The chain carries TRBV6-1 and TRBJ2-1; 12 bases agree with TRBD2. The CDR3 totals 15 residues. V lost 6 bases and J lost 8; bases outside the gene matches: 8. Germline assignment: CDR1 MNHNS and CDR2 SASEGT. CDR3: CASRRGGLAGHEQFF. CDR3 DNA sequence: TGTGCCAGCAGGAGGGGAGGACTAGCGGGACATGAGCAGTTCTTC.

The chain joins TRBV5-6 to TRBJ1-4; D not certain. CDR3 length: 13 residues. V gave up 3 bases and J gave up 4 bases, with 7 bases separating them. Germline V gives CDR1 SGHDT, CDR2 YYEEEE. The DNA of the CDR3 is TGTGCCAGCAGCTACGGACTTAATGAAAAACTGTTTTTT. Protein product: CASSYGLNEKLFF. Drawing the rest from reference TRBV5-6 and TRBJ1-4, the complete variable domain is DAGVTQSPTHLIKTRGQQVTLRCSPKSGHDTVSWYQQALGQGPQFIFQYYEEEERQRGNFPDRFSGHQFPNYSSELNVNALLLGDSALYLCASSYGLNEKLFFGSGTQLSVL.

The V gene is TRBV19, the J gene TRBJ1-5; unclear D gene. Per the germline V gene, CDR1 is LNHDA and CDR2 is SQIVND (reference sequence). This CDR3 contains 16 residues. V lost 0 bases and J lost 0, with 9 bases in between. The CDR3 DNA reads TGTGCCAGTAGTATAGAAGTCGTACTTAGCAATCAGCCCCAGCATTTT. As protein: CASSIEVVLSNQPQHF.

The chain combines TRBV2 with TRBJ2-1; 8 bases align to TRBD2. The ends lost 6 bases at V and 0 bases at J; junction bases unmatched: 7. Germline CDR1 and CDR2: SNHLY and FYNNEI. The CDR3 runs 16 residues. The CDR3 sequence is CASSVLAASSYNEQFF. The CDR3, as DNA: TGTGCCAGCAGCGTACTAGCGGCAAGCTCCTACAATGAGCAGTTCTTC.

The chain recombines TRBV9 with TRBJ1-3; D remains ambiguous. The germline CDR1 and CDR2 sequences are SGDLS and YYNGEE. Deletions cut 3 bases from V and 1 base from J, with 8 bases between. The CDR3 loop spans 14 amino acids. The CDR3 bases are TGTGCCAGCAGCGCGGAGGGTTCTGGAAACACCATATATTTT. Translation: CASSAEGSGNTIYF. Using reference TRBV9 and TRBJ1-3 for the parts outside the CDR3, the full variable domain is DSGVTQTPKHLITATGQRVTLRCSPRSGDLSVYWYQQSLDQGLQFLIQYYNGEERAKGNILERFSAQQFPDLHSELNLSSLELGDSALYFCASSAEGSGNTIYFGEGSWLTVV.

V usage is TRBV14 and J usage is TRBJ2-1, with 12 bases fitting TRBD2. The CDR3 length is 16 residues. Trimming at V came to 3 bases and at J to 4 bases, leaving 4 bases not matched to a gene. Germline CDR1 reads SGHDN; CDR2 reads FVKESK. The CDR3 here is CASSQGLAGTYNEQFF. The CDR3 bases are TGTGCCAGCAGCCAGGGACTAGCGGGCACGTACAATGAGCAGTTCTTC. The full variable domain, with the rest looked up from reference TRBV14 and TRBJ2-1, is EAGVTQFPSHSVIEKGQTVTLRCDPISGHDNLYWYRRVMGKEIKFLLHFVKESKQDESGMPNNRFLAERTGGTYSTLKVQPAELEDSGVYFCASSQGLAGTYNEQFFGPGTRLTVL.

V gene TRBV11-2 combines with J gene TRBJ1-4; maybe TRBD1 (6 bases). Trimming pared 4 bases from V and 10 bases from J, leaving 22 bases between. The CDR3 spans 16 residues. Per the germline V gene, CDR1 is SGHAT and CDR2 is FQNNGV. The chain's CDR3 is CASSYRVQGGMGKLFF. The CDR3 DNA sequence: TGTGCCAGCAGCTACAGGGTACAGGGTGGCATGGGAAAACTGTTTTTT.

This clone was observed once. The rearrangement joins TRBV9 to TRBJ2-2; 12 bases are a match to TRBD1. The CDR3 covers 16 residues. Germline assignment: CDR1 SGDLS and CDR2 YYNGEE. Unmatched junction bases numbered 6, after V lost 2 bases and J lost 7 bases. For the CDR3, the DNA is TGTGCCAGCAGCGTCCGGGACAGGGGGCCTGGCGGGGAGCTGTTTTTT. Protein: CASSVRDRGPGGELFF.

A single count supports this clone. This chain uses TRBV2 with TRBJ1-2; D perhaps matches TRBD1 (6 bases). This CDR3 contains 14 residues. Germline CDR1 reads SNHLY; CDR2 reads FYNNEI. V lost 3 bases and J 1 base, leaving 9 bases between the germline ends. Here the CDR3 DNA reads TGTGCCAGCAGTGACGGCAGGGGTAACTATGGCTACACCTTC. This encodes CASSDGRGNYGYTF.

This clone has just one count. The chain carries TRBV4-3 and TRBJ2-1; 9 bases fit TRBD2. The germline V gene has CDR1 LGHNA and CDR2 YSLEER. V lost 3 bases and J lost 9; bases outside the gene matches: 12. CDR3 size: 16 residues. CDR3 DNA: TGCGCCAGCAGCCAGGGCGGGCTAGCGGGGCTTGGTGAGCAGTTCTTC. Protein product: CASSQGGLAGLGEQFF.

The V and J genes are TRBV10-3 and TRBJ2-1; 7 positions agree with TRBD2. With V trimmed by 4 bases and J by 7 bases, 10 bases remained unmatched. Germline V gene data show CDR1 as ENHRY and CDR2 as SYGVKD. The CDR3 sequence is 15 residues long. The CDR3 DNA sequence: TGTGCCATCAGTGTTAACGGGGGGTTTAAGAATGAGCAGTTCTTC. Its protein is CAISVNGGFKNEQFF.

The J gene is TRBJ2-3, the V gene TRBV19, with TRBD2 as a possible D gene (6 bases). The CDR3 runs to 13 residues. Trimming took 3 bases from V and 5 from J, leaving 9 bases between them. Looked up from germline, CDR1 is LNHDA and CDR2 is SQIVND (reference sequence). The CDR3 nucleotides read TGTGCCAGTAGTATGGGACTGTTAGATACGCAGTATTTT. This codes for CASSMGLLDTQYF.

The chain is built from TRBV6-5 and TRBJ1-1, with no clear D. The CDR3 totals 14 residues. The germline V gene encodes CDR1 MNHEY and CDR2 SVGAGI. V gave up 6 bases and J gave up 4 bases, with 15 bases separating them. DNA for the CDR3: TGTGCCAGCAGCCCCCTCGCGGGCGGCACTGAAGCTTTCTTT. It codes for CASSPLAGGTEAFF.

The CDR3 nucleotides read TGTGCCAGCAGCGTCACCGGGACAGGGGAAACCGAGCAGTACTTC. It translates to CASSVTGTGETEQYF. The chain joins TRBV9 to TRBJ2-7; TRBD1 aligns across 10 bases. Trimming removed 2 bases from V and 6 bases from J; junction bases left unmatched: 8. Germline CDR1 SGDLS, CDR2 YYNGEE. The CDR3 runs 15 residues. The full variable domain, its missing parts supplied by reference TRBV9 and TRBJ2-7, is DSGVTQTPKHLITATGQRVTLRCSPRSGDLSVYWYQQSLDQGLQFLIQYYNGEERAKGNILERFSAQQFPDLHSELNLSSLELGDSALYFCASSVTGTGETEQYFGPGTRLTVT.

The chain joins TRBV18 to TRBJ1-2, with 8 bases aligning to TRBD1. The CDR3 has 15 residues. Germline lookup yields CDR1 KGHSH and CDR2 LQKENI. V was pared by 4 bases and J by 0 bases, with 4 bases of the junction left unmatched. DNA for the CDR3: TGTGCCAGCTCACTTGGACAGGGACCTAACTATGGCTACACCTTC. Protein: CASSLGQGPNYGYTF.